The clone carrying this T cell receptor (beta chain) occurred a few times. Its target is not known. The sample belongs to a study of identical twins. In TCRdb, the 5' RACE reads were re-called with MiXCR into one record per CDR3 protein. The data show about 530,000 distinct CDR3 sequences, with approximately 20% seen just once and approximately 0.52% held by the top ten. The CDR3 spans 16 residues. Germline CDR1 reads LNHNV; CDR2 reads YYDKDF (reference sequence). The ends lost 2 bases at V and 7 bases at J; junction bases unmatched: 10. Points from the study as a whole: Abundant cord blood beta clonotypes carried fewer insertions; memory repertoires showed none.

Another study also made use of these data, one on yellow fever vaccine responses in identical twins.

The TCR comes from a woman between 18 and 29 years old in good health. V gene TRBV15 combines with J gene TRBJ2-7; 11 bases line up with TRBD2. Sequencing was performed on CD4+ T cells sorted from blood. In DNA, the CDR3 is TGTGCCACCAGCAGACCAGGGGGACTAGCGGAAACAGAGCAGTACTTC. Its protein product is CATSRPGGLAETEQYF.